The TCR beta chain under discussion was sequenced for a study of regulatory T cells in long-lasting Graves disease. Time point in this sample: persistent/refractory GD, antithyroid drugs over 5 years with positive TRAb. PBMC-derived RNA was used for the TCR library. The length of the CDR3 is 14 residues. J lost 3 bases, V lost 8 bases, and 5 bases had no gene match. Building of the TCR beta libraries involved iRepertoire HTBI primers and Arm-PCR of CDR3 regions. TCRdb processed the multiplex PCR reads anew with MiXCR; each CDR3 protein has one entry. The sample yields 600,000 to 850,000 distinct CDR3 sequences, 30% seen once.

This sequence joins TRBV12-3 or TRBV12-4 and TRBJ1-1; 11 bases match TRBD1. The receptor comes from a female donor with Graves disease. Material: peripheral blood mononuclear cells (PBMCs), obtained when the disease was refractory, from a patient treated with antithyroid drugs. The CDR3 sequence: CASGEGQGDTEAFF. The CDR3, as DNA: TGTGCCAGCGGAGAGGGACAGGGGGACACTGAAGCTTTCTTT.